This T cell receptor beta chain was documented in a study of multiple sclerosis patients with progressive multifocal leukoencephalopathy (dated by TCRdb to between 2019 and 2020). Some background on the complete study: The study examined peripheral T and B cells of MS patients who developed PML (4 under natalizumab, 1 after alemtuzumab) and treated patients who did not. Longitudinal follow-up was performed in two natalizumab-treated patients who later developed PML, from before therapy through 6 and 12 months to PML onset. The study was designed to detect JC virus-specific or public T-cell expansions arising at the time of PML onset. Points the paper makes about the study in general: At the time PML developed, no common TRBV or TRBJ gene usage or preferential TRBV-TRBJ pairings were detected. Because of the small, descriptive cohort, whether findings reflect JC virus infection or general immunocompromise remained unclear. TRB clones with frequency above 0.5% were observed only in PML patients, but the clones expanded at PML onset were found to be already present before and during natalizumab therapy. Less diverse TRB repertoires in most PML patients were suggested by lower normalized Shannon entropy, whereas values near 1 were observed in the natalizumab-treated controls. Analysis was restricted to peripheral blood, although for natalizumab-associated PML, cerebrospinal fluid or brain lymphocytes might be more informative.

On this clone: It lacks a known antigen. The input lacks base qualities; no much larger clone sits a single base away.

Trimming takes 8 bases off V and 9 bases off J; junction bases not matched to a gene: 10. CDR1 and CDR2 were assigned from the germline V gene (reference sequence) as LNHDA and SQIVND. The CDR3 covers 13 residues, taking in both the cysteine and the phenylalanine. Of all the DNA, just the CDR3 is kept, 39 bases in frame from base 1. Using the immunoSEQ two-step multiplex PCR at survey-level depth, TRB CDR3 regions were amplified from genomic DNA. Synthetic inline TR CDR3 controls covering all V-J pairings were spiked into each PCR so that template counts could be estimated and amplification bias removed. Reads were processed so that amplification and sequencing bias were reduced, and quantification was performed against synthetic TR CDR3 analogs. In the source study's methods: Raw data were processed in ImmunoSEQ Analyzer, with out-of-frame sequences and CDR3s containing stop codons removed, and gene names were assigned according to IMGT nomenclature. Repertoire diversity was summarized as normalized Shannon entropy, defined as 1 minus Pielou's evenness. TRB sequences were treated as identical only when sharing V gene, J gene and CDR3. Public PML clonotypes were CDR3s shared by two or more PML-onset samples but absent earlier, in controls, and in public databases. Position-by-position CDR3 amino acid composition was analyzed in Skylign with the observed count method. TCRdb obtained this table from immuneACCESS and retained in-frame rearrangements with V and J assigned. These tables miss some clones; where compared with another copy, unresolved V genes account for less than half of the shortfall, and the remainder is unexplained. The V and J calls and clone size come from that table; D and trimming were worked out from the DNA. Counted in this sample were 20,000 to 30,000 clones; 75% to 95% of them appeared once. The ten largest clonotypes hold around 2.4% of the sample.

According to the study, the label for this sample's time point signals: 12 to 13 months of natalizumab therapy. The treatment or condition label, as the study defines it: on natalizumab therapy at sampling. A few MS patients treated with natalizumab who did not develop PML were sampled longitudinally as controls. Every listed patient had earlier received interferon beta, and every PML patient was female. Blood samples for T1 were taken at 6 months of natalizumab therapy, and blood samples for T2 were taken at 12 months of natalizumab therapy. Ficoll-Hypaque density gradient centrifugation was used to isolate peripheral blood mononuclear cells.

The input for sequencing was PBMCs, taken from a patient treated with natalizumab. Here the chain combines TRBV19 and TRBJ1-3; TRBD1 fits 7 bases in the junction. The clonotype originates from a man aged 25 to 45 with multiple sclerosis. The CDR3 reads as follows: CASSRDSSATIYF. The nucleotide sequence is TGTGCCAGTTCCCGGGACAGCTCAGCCACCATATATTTT.